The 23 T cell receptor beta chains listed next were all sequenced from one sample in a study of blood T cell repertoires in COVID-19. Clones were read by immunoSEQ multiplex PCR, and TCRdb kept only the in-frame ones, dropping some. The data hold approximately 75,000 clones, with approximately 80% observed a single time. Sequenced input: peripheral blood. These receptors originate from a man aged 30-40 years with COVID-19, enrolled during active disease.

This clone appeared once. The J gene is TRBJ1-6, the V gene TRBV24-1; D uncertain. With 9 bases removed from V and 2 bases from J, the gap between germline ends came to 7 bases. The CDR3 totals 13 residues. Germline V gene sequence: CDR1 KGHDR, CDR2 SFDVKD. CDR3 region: CATARTYNSPLHF. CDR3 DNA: TGTGCCACCGCCAGGACCTATAATTCACCCCTCCACTTT.

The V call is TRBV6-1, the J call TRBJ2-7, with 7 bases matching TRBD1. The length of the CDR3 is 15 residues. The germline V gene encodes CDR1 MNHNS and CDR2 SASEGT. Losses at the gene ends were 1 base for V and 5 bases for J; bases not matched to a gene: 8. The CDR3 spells CASSEGWLTGNEQYF. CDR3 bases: TGTGCCAGCAGTGAAGGTTGGTTGACAGGGAACGAGCAGTACTTC.

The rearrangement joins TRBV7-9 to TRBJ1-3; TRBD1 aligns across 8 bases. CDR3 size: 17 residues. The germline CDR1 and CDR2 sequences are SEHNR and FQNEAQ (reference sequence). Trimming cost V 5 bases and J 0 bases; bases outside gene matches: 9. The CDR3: CASSKSQGVGSGNTIYF. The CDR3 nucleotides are TGTGCCAGCAGCAAATCACAGGGGGTCGGCTCTGGAAACACCATATATTTT.

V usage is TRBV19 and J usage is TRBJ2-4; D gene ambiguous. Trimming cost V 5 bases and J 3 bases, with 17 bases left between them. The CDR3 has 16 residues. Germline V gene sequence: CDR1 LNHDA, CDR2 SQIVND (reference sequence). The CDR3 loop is CASSPTPESHKNIQYF. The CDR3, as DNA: TGTGCCAGTAGTCCCACCCCCGAGAGCCACAAAAACATTCAGTACTTC.

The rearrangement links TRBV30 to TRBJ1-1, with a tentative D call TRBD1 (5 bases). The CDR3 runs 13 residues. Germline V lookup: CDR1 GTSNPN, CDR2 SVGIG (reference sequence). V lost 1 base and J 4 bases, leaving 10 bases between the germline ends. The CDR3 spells CAWSGQGGTEAFF. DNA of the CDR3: TGTGCCTGGAGTGGGCAGGGCGGCACTGAAGCTTTCTTT.

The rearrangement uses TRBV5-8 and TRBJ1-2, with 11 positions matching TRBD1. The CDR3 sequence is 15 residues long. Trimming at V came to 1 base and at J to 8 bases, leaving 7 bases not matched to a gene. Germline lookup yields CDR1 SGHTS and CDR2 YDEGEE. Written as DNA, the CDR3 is TGTGCCAGCAGCTTGAGGACAGGGGGCGCAACCGGCTACACCTTC. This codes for CASSLRTGGATGYTF. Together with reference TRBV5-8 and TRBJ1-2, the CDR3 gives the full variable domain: EAGVTQSPTHLIKTRGQQATLRCSPISGHTSVYWYQQALGLGLQFLLWYDEGEERNRGNFPPRFSGRQFPNYSSELNVNALELEDSALYLCASSLRTGGATGYTFGSGTRLTVV.

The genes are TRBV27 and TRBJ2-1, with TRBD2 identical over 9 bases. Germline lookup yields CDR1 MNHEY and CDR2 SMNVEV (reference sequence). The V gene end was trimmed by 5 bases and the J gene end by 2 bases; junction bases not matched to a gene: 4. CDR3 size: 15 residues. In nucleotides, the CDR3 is TGTGCCAGCAGTCCCGGGACTAGCCCCTACAATGAGCAGTTCTTC. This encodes CASSPGTSPYNEQFF.

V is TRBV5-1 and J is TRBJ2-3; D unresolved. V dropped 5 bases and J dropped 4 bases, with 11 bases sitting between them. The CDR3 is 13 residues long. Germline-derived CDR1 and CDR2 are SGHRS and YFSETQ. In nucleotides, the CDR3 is TGCGCCAGCAGTTCCCGGGTCCCAGATACGCAGTATTTT. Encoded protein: CASSSRVPDTQYF.

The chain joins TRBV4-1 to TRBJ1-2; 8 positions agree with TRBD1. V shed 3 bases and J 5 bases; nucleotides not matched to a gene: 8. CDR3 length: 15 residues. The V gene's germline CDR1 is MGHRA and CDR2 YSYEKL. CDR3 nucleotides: TGCGCCAGCAGCCAGGACAGGGAGTTATCTTATGGCTACACCTTC. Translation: CASSQDRELSYGYTF.

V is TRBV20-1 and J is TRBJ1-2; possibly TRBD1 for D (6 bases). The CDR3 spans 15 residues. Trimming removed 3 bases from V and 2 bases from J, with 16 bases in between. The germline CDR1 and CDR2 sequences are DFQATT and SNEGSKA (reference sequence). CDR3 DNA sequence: TGCAGTGCTAGTGTCTCGACAGGAGAGAACTATGGCTACACCTTC. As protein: CSASVSTGENYGYTF.

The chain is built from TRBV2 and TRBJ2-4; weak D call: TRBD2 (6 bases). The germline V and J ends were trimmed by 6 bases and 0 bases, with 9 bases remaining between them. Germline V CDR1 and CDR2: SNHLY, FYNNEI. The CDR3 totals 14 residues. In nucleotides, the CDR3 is TGTGCCAGCAGAGGGGACTTAGCCAAAAACATTCAGTACTTC. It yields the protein CASRGDLAKNIQYF.

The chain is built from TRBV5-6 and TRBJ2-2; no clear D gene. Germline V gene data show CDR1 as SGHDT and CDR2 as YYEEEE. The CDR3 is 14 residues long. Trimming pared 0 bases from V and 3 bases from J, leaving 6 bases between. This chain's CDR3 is CASSLGQYTGELFF. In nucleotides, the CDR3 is TGTGCCAGCAGCTTGGGGCAGTACACCGGGGAGCTGTTTTTT.

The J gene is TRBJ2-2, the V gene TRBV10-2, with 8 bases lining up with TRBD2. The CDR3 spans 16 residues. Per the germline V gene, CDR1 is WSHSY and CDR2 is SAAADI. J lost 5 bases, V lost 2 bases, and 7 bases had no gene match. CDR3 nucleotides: TGCGCCAGCAGTGAGAGGGGCGCGGGAGGTACCGGGGAGCTGTTTTTT. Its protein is CASSERGAGGTGELFF.

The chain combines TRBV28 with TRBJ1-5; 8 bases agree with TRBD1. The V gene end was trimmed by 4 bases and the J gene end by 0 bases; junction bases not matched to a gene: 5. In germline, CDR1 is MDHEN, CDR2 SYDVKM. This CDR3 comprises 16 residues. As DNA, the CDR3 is TGTGCCAGCAGTTCCCCCCAGGGGGCTAGCAATCAGCCCCAGCATTTT. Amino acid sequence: CASSSPQGASNQPQHF.

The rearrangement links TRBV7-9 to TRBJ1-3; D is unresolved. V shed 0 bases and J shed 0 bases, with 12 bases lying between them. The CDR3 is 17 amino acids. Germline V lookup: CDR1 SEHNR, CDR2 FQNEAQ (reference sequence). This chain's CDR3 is CASSLAGLTSSGNTIYF. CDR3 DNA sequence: TGTGCCAGCAGCTTAGCTGGACTCACAAGCTCTGGAAACACCATATATTTT.

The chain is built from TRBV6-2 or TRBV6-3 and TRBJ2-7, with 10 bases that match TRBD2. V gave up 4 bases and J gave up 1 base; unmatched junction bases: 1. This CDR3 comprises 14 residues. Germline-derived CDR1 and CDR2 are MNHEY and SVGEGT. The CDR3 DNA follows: TGTGCCAGCAGTTTACTAGCGGGGTCCTACGAGCAGTACTTC. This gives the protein CASSLLAGSYEQYF.

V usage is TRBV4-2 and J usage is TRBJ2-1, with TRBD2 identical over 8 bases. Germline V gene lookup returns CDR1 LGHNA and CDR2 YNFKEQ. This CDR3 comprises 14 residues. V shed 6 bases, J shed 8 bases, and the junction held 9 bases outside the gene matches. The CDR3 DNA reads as TGTGCCAGCAGTAGCGGGACCCTTCGCGATGAGCAGTTCTTC. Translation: CASSSGTLRDEQFF.

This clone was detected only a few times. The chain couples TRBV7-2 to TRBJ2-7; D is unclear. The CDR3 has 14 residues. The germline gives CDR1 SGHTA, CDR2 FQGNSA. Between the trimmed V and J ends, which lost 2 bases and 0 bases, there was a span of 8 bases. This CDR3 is CASSLLPLSYEQYF. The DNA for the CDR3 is TGTGCCAGCAGCTTACTTCCCCTCTCCTACGAGCAGTACTTC. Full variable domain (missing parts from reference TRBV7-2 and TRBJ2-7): GAGVSQSPSNKVTEKGKDVELRCDPISGHTALYWYRQSLGQGLEFLIYFQGNSAPDKSGLPSDRFSAERTGGSVSTLTIQRTQQEDSAVYLCASSLLPLSYEQYFGPGTRLTVT.

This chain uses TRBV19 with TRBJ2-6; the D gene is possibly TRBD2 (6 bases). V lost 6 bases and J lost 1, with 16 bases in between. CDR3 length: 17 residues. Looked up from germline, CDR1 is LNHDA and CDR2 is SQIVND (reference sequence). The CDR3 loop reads CASRAGRGFSGANVLTF. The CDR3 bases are TGTGCCAGTAGAGCCGGACGGGGGTTTTCTGGGGCCAACGTCCTGACTTTC.

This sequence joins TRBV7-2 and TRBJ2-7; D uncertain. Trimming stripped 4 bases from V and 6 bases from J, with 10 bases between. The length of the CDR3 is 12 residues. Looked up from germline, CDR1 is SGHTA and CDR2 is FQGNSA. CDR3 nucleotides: TGTGCCAGCAGCTCCCTTCTAGTCGAGCAGTACTTC. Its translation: CASSSLLVEQYF.

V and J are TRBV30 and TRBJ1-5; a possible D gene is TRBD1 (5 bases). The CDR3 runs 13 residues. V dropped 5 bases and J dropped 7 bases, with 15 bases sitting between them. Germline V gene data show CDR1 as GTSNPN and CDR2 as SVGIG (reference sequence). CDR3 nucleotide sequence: TGTGCCTGGGGCCAAGGGGTGGGGCAGCCCCAGCATTTT. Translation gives CAWGQGVGQPQHF.

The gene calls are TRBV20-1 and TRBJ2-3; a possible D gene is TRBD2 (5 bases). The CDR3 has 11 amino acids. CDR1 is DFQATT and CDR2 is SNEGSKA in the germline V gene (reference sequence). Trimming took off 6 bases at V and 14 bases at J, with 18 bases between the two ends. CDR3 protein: CSALTRAEWYF. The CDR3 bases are TGCAGTGCGCTAACCAGAGCGGAATGGTATTTT.

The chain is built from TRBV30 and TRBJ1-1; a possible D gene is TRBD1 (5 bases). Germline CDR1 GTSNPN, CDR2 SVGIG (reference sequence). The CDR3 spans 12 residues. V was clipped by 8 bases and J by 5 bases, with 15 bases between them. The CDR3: CALEIRGTEAFF. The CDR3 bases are TGTGCCCTGGAAATTCGGGGGACTGAAGCTTTCTTT. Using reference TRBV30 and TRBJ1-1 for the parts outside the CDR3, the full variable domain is SQTIHQWPATLVQPVGSPLSLECTVEGTSNPNLYWYRQAAGRGLQLLFYSVGIGQISSEVPQNLSASRPQDRQFILSSKKLLLSDSGFYLCALEIRGTEAFFGQGTRLTVV.